This TCR beta chain was sequenced in a study of patients and donors after allogeneic stem cell transplantation. TCRdb used MiXCR to reprocess the RT-PCR reads, holding one entry per CDR3 protein. The repertoire holds roughly 200,000 distinct CDR3 sequences, with around 40% as singletons. This CDR3 is 13 amino acids long. Trimming left V 3 bases short and J 2 bases short, with 6 bases between. Sequencing input: blood, either unsorted or a sorted T cell fraction (not recorded which). The sequence derives from a human donor who was either an allogeneic HSCT recipient or a stem cell or donor lymphocyte infusion donor (not recorded which). It is not recorded whose cells these are; they may come from a transplant donor. J is TRBJ2-3 and V is TRBV12-3 or TRBV12-4; D not certain. This CDR3 reads CASSLFFTDTQYF. The CDR3 bases are TGTGCCAGCAGTTTGTTCTTCACAGATACGCAGTATTTT.